One sample yielded the 26 T cell receptor beta chains listed below, sequenced in a study of T cell clonality in common variable immunodeficiency. The method was immunoSEQ multiplex PCR; TCRdb's version includes in-frame clones alone and lacks a portion of them. In total the sample includes 45,000 to 55,000 clones, none of them seen once. The material sequenced was peripheral blood mononuclear cells. The source is a person aged 18 to 75 in good health.

This clone has at least ten counts. Incomplete CDR3 DNA: TGCGCCAGCAAAAAGGGGATTGAGACC. Its translation: CASKKGIET. In full, the CDR3 reads CASKKGIETQYF. The V gene is TRBV5-1, the J gene TRBJ2-5; TRBD1 might be the D (5 bases). The sequenced fragment ends 3 residues before the CDR3 boundary, so the rest is inferred from the germline J gene. The germline CDR1 and CDR2 sequences are SGHRS and YFSETQ. CDR3 size: 12 residues. Between the trimmed V and J ends, which lost 6 bases and 5 bases, there was a span of 11 bases.

This clone has ten or more counts. The CDR3 end is not reached by the read, which stops 3 residues before it; the germline J gene fills it in. The rearrangement joins TRBV14 to TRBJ2-1, with a weak D call TRBD2 (5 bases). Between the trimmed V and J ends, which lost 3 bases and 0 bases, there was a span of 9 bases. In germline, CDR1 is SGHDN, CDR2 FVKESK. The CDR3 spans 15 residues. The sequenced CDR3 bases are TGTGCCAGCAGCCAGGACTGGAGCTCCTACAATGAG. It yields the protein CASSQDWSSYNE. The whole CDR3 protein is CASSQDWSSYNEQFF.

This clone was counted ten times or more. The CDR3 goes on 3 residues after the read ends, and that part is filled in from the germline J gene. The gene calls are TRBV18 and TRBJ1-2; TRBD1 matches at 8 bases. The CDR3 is 17 amino acids. Germline V gene sequence: CDR1 KGHSH, CDR2 LQKENI. V dropped 6 bases and J dropped 2; count of bases not matched to a gene: 14. The CDR3 DNA, read in part, is TGTGCCAGCTCGCCGTTGACCGGGACAGGACTAAACTATGGC. This encodes CASSPLTGTGLNYG. The whole CDR3 reads CASSPLTGTGLNYGYTF.

Ten or more counts support this clone. The missing CDR3 end, 3 residues past where the read stops, is filled in from the germline J gene. The genes are TRBV7-3 and TRBJ2-7; 11 bases fit TRBD2. The CDR3 contains 15 residues. V dropped 3 bases and J dropped 0; count of bases not matched to a gene: 1. Germline CDR1 is SGHTA and CDR2 is FQGTGA. CDR3 DNA, as far as it was read: TGTGCCAGCAGCTTCGGGACTAGCGGCTCCTACGAG. Translating gives CASSFGTSGSYE. The entire CDR3 protein reads CASSFGTSGSYEQYF.

This clone appeared many times. The read falls 3 residues short of the CDR3 end, and the missing part is taken from the germline J gene. V is TRBV23-1 and J is TRBJ2-5; 8 bases match TRBD1. TRBV23-1 is classed as an ORF, of uncertain function. There are 15 residues in the CDR3. The ends lost 5 bases at V and 5 bases at J; junction bases unmatched: 10. The sequenced part of the CDR3 DNA is TGCGCCAGCAGTAGCCAGACAGGGGTGGGGGAGACC. Amino acid sequence: CASSSQTGVGET. The full CDR3 protein reads CASSSQTGVGETQYF.

This clone has ten or more counts. The sequence runs out 3 residues before the end of the CDR3; the remainder is reconstructed from the germline J gene. This chain connects TRBV7-2 to TRBJ2-5, with a weak D call TRBD1 (6 bases). V was pared by 1 base and J by 5 bases, with 14 bases between. The CDR3 loop spans 15 amino acids. Germline CDR1 reads SGHTA; CDR2 reads FQGNSA. The CDR3 sequence: CASSLVQGSWETQYF. The DNA read from the CDR3 is TGTGCCAGCAGCTTAGTACAGGGATCATGGGAGACC.

This clone was counted ten times or more. The CDR3 is cut off 3 residues early in the read; its end comes from the germline J gene. The chain has TRBV5-1 and TRBJ2-7, with 9 bases matching TRBD1. Germline CDR1 is SGHRS and CDR2 is YFSETQ. J was trimmed by 1 base and V by 4 bases; bases with no gene match: 3. This CDR3 region has 14 residues. The CDR3 loop reads CASSPGTGSYEQYF. The DNA read from the CDR3 is TGCGCCAGCAGCCCCGGGACAGGGTCCTACGAG.

The sample holds many counts of this clone. The DNA ends 3 residues before the CDR3 does, and the rest of the CDR3 is filled in from the germline J gene. V and J are TRBV20-1 and TRBJ1-5; perhaps TRBD1 as D (5 bases). The V gene's germline CDR1 is DFQATT and CDR2 SNEGSKA (reference sequence). This CDR3 is built from 13 residues. Trimming stripped 6 bases from V and 4 bases from J, with 13 bases between. CDR3 region: CSAWQGVNQPQHF. The sequenced CDR3 bases are TGCAGTGCATGGCAGGGTGTTAATCAGCCC.

The sample holds many counts of this clone. The read gets to within 3 residues of the CDR3 end, and the germline J gene fills in the rest. The gene calls are TRBV5-4 and TRBJ2-1; TRBD2 matches at 10 bases. The CDR3 is made up of 15 amino acids. Germline V gives CDR1 SGHNT, CDR2 YYREEE (reference sequence). The V segment lost 3 bases and the J segment 4 bases; nucleotides outside the gene matches: 4. This chain's CDR3 is CASSSPSGSYNEQFF. The part of the CDR3 DNA that was read is TGTGCCAGCAGCTCCCCTAGCGGGAGTTACAATGAG.

This clone was observed at least ten times. Read sequence stops 3 residues before the CDR3 end, and the germline J gene provides the missing end. The chain has TRBV7-9 and TRBJ2-7; 8 bases are shared with TRBD1. Germline loops: CDR1 SEHNR, CDR2 FQNEAQ (reference sequence). The length of the CDR3 is 14 residues. V gave up 3 bases and J gave up 4 bases; unmatched junction bases: 5. The part of the CDR3 DNA that was read is TGTGCCAGCAGCTTCGGCAGGGGGCTGTACGAG. Its protein product is CASSFGRGLYE. The complete CDR3 reads CASSFGRGLYEQYF.

The sample holds many counts of this clone. The read ends 3 residues early relative to the CDR3; the germline J gene fills the gap. The chain is built from TRBV5-1 and TRBJ2-1; TRBD2 matches at 8 bases. Germline trimming cut 0 bases from V and 3 bases from J; bases unmatched to any gene: 5. This CDR3 spans 16 amino acids. Germline CDR1 and CDR2: SGHRS and YFSETQ. This CDR3 reads CASSLGPAGVYNEQFF. Incomplete CDR3 DNA: TGCGCCAGCAGCTTGGGTCCAGCGGGAGTCTACAATGAG.

For this clone: The CDR3 is cut off 3 residues early in the read; its end comes from the germline J gene. The chain combines TRBV7-9 with TRBJ1-1; 7 bases agree with TRBD1. J was trimmed by 0 bases and V by 5 bases; bases with no gene match: 3. The CDR3 is 14 residues long. Germline loops: CDR1 SEHNR, CDR2 FQNEAQ (reference sequence). This CDR3 reads CASSLRGMNTEAFF. The sequenced CDR3 bases are TGTGCCAGCAGCCTCAGGGGGATGAACACTGAA.

This clone was observed at least ten times. The CDR3 region is CASRSVNQPQHF. CDR3 bases read: TGTGCCAGCAGATCAGTTAATCAGCCC. The chain couples TRBV28 to TRBJ1-5; D gene ambiguous. The read stops 3 residues short of the end of the CDR3; the missing end is completed from the germline J gene. This CDR3 region has 12 residues. V lost 6 bases and J lost 4, with 7 bases in between. Looked up from germline, CDR1 is MDHEN and CDR2 is SYDVKM.

This clone has at least ten counts. The read stops 3 residues short of the end of the CDR3; the missing end is completed from the germline J gene. The chain recombines TRBV4-2 with TRBJ2-2; TRBD2 matches at 12 bases. The ends lost 4 bases at V and 0 bases at J; junction bases unmatched: 3. Germline CDR1 reads LGHNA; CDR2 reads YNFKEQ. This CDR3 has 17 residues. CDR3 bases read: TGTGCCAGCAGCCGAGGACTAGCGGGACCGAACACCGGGGAG. Its protein is CASSRGLAGPNTGE. In full, the CDR3 is CASSRGLAGPNTGELFF.

This clone was detected many times. Read sequence stops 3 residues before the CDR3 end, and the germline J gene provides the missing end. This chain connects TRBV19 to TRBJ2-1, with 8 nucleotides matching TRBD1. Trimming removed 5 bases from V and 6 bases from J; junction bases left unmatched: 9. This CDR3 has 15 residues. The V gene's germline CDR1 is LNHDA and CDR2 SQIVND (reference sequence). The part of the CDR3 DNA that was read is TGTGCCAGTAGTTTGTGGGGACAGGTTCGCAATGAG. Protein: CASSLWGQVRNE. The full CDR3 reads CASSLWGQVRNEQFF.

In this sample, this clone turned up many times. The missing CDR3 end, 3 residues past where the read stops, is filled in from the germline J gene. The chain has TRBV11-2 and TRBJ2-2; TRBD1 aligns across 9 bases. Germline V gives CDR1 SGHAT, CDR2 FQNNGV. V lost 4 bases, J lost 7 bases, and 4 bases stayed unmatched. The CDR3 totals 14 residues. The CDR3 protein is CASSSDRGSGELFF. Partial CDR3 DNA: TGTGCCAGCAGCTCGGACAGGGGAAGCGGGGAG.

The sample holds many counts of this clone. The read falls 3 residues short of the CDR3 end, and the missing part is taken from the germline J gene. The chain employs TRBV10-3 and TRBJ1-2; D remains unclear. This CDR3 has 12 amino acids. V was shortened by 3 bases and J by 6 bases, with 8 bases between the two germline ends. The germline gives CDR1 ENHRY, CDR2 SYGVKD. The CDR3 protein is CAISDYSHGYTF. The sequenced CDR3 bases are TGTGCCATCAGTGACTACTCTCATGGC.

This clone was seen repeatedly, ten times or more. The read ends 3 residues shy of where the CDR3 ends; the end is completed using the germline J gene. V is TRBV4-1 and J is TRBJ2-7; 8 bases are shared with TRBD1. Per germline, CDR1 MGHRA and CDR2 YSYEKL. V lost 1 base and J lost 1; bases outside the gene matches: 3. The CDR3 runs 15 residues. The part of the CDR3 DNA that was read is TGCGCCAGCAGCCAAGGAGGACAGGGTTCCTACGAG. It is translated as CASSQGGQGSYE. The entire CDR3 is CASSQGGQGSYEQYF.

This clone was seen at least ten times. The sequence runs out 3 residues before the end of the CDR3; the remainder is reconstructed from the germline J gene. The V call is TRBV28, the J call TRBJ2-1, with 11 bases that match TRBD2. V gave up 6 bases and J gave up 9 bases; unmatched junction bases: 10. There are 15 residues in the CDR3. Germline V lookup: CDR1 MDHEN, CDR2 SYDVKM. The CDR3 protein is CASREGLAGQGEQFF. The CDR3 bases that were read are TGTGCCAGCAGGGAAGGACTAGCGGGCCAGGGTGAG.

This clone was counted at least ten times. The read ends 3 residues early relative to the CDR3; the germline J gene fills the gap. The chain couples TRBV30 to TRBJ1-2; D ambiguous. Trimming removed 8 bases from V and 3 bases from J, with 19 bases in between. Per the germline V gene, CDR1 is GTSNPN and CDR2 is SVGIG (reference sequence). The CDR3 is made up of 14 amino acids. CDR3 region: CAGALTETHYGYTF. CDR3 DNA, as far as it was read: TGTGCCGGAGCCCTAACAGAGACCCACTATGGC.

This clone was seen repeatedly, ten times or more. CDR3 sequence reads: CASSIRDYQETQYF. CDR3 DNA, as far as it was read: TGTGCCAGTAGCATTAGGGACTACCAAGAGACC. The chain links TRBV19 to TRBJ2-5; tentative D call: TRBD2 (6 bases). Read sequence stops 3 residues before the CDR3 end, and the germline J gene provides the missing end. The CDR3 sequence is 14 residues long. V was clipped by 6 bases and J by 0 bases, with 11 bases between them. Germline values: CDR1 LNHDA, CDR2 SQIVND (reference sequence).

This clone was counted ten times or more. The read ends 3 residues early relative to the CDR3; the germline J gene fills the gap. The rearrangement uses TRBV5-1 and TRBJ1-6, with D possibly matching TRBD1 (5 bases). There are 14 residues in the CDR3. Germline V gene sequence: CDR1 SGHRS, CDR2 YFSETQ. CDR3 DNA (partial): TGCGCCAGCAGACAGGACATGACCGTTCGGGCC. This sequence encodes CASRQDMTVRA. The whole CDR3 protein reads CASRQDMTVRALHF.

In its sample, this clone was seen many times. The read halts 3 residues ahead of the CDR3 end, with the missing end drawn from the germline J gene. This chain links TRBV19 with TRBJ2-7, with 9 bases identical to TRBD2. The CDR3 runs to 15 residues. Germline loops: CDR1 LNHDA, CDR2 SQIVND (reference sequence). V lost 4 bases to trimming and J lost 0 bases; unmatched junction nucleotides: 4. This CDR3 is CASSTPSGISYEQYF. Partial CDR3 DNA: TGTGCCAGTAGTACACCTAGCGGGATCTCCTACGAG.

This clone came up many times. The read terminates 3 residues before the CDR3 end, so the remaining end is supplied by the germline J gene. The rearrangement uses TRBV28 and TRBJ1-1; no firm D call. V lost 7 bases and J lost 2, with 11 bases in between. This CDR3 is built from 13 residues. The germline V gene has CDR1 MDHEN and CDR2 SYDVKM. This chain's CDR3 is CASMSPGNTEAFF. Incomplete CDR3 DNA: TGTGCCAGCATGTCCCCAGGAAACACTGAA.

This clone was detected ten times or more. The CDR3 end lies 3 residues beyond the end of the read and is filled in from the germline J gene. The V and J genes are TRBV19 and TRBJ1-2; D is perhaps TRBD1 (5 bases). The germline gives CDR1 LNHDA, CDR2 SQIVND (reference sequence). V was pared by 6 bases and J by 5 bases, with 25 bases between. The CDR3 spans 17 residues. The sequenced CDR3 bases are TGTGCCAGTAGGGAAACATTTACAGGTGGCGCGGGGTATGGC. It translates to CASRETFTGGAGYG. The CDR3 in its entirety is CASRETFTGGAGYGYTF.

This clone has only a few counts. The CDR3 goes on 3 residues after the read ends, and that part is filled in from the germline J gene. This chain connects TRBV19 to TRBJ1-5, with unresolved D. CDR3 size: 13 residues. CDR1 is LNHDA and CDR2 is SQIVND in the germline V gene (reference sequence). Trimming left V 5 bases short and J 3 bases short, with 8 bases between. The part of the CDR3 DNA that was read is TGTGCCAGTAGTCGTGTTTACAATCAGCCC. Amino acids: CASSRVYNQP. The complete CDR3 sequence is CASSRVYNQPQHF. Full variable domain (outside the CDR3, taken from reference TRBV19 and TRBJ1-5): DGGITQSPKYLFRKEGQNVTLSCEQNLNHDAMYWYRQDPGQGLRLIYYSQIVNDFQKGDIAEGYSVSREKKESFPLTVTSAQKNPTAFYLCASSRVYNQPQHFGDGTRLSIL.